This entry features one TCR beta chain sequence. The assay was immunoSEQ multiplex PCR, and TCRdb's table has in-frame clones only and misses some. The table lists tens of thousands of clones, 85% of them singletons, with about 6.5% in the top ten. This CDR3 is 12 amino acids long. Looked up from germline, CDR1 is SGHTA and CDR2 is FQGTGA. V gave up 8 bases and J gave up 6 bases, with 12 bases separating them. This record belongs to a study of blood T cell repertoires in COVID-19. What was sequenced was peripheral blood. The receptor was derived from a man between 60 and 75 years old with acute or convalescent COVID-19. The chain carries TRBV7-3 and TRBJ2-3, with D possibly matching TRBD2 (6 bases). CDR3 region: CASGTARDTQYF. CDR3 sequence (DNA): TGTGCCAGCGGGACTGCACGGGATACGCAGTATTTT.